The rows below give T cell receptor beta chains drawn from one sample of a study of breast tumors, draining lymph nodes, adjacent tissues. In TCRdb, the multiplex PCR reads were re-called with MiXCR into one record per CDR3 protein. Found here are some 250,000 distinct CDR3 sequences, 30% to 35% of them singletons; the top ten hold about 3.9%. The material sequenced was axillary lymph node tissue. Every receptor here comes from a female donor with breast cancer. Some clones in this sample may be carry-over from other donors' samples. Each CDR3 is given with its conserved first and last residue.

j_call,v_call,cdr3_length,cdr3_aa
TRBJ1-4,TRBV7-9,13,CATFETGGEKLFF
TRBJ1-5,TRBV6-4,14,CASSPARWAQPQHF
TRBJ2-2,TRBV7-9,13,CASRAGSTGELFF
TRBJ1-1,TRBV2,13,CASSRTGTTEAFF
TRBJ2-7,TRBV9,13,CASSEGLGYEQYF
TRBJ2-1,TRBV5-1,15,CASSLAAGPGGEQFF
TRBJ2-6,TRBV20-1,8,CSARARTF
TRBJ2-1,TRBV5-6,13,CASALAGWGEQFF
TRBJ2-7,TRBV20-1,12,CSARDLGYEQYF
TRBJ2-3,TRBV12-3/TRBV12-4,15,CASSRPDRNTDTQYF
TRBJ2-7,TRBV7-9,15,CASSRLAGGRVEQYF
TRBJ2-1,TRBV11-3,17,CASSFPPGLAGANEQFF
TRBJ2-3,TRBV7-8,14,CASSLAASPDTQYF
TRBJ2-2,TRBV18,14,CASSPNPYTGELFF
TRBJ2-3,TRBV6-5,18,CASSYTIGGGGARDTQYF
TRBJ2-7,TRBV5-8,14,CASSLDIDTYEQYF
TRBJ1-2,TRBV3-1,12,CASSQVNYGYTF
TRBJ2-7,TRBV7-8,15,CASSLNRGNSYEQHF
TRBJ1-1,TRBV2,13,CASTRQRDTEAFF
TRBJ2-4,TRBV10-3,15,CATGQGARAKNIQYF